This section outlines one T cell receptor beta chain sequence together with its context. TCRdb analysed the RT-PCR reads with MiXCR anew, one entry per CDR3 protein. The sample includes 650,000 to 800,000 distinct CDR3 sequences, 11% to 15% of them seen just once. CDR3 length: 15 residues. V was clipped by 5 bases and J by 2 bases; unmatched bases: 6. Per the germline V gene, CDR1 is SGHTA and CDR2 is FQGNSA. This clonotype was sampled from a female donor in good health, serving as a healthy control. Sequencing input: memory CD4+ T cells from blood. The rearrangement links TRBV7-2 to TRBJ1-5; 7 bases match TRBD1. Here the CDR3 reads CASSPWTGRNQPQHF. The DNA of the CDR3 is TGTGCCAGCAGCCCATGGACAGGCCGCAATCAGCCCCAGCATTTT.